This T cell receptor (beta chain) was recovered during a study of blood T cell repertoires in COVID-19. Repertoires were generated with immunoSEQ multiplex PCR, while TCRdb's copy carries only in-frame clones and drops some. Here the sample spans approximately 47,000 clones, about 87% being singletons. The CDR3 spans 15 residues. The V gene end was trimmed by 5 bases and the J gene end by 4 bases; junction bases not matched to a gene: 8. Germline V gene sequence: CDR1 MNHEY, CDR2 SVGEGT. The V call is TRBV6-2 or TRBV6-3, the J call TRBJ1-3, with 7 bases aligning to TRBD1. The receptor was derived from a human donor with active COVID-19. The donor label of this sample is uncertain. Sequenced material: peripheral blood. The CDR3 is CASSGDRAYGNTIYF. As DNA, the CDR3 is TGTGCCAGCAGTGGGGACAGAGCGTACGGAAACACCATATATTTT.